The source of this T cell receptor (beta chain) is a study of molecular identifiers for immune sequencing clone quantification. Study outcomes and limitations: In naive cells, clones above 20 RNA copies held under 1% of molecules, whereas in effector cells they held over 98%. Spike-in Jurkat TCR RNA from a single cell reportedly registered among 950,000 or so naive cells.

For this clonotype: As yet, its antigen is unknown.

Listed TCR primers and previously described methods were used for bulk TCR libraries. TCRdb ran MiXCR on the PCR reads and lists one entry per CDR3 protein. The sample yields around 480,000 distinct CDR3 sequences, about 21% seen once. This CDR3 has 13 residues. Germline CDR1 is SGHVS and CDR2 is FNYEAQ. V lost 2 bases, J lost 6 bases, and 7 bases lay in between. Sorting selected naive CD8 T cells with a CD8+CD4-CCR7+CD45RA+ phenotype. The chain couples TRBV7-6 to TRBJ2-2, with no clear D. The sample was naive CD8+ T cells from blood, with Jurkat cell RNA spiked in. The subset: FACS-sorted CD8+CD4-CCR7+CD45RA+ naive T cells. The clonotype comes from a human donor in good health. Some libraries in this study had Jurkat cell RNA spiked in. The CDR3 sequence is CASSLLVSGELFF. CDR3 DNA sequence: TGTGCCAGCAGCTTATTGGTTTCCGGGGAGCTGTTTTTT. The full variable domain, in which reference TRBV7-6 and TRBJ2-2 provide the parts outside the CDR3, is GAGVSQSPRYKVTKRGQDVALRCDPISGHVSLYWYRQALGQGPEFLTYFNYEAQQDKSGLPNDRFSAERPEGSISTLTIQRTEQRDSAMYRCASSLLVSGELFFGEGSRLTVL.